This T cell receptor beta chain was sequenced for a study of shared clonotypes between healthy human individuals. Worth noting for this clone: The antigen is undetermined.

General observations from the study: Collection of samples was limited to blood; tissue repertoires likely differ. Clonotype sharing among donors was expected to depend on sequencing depth.

Positive CCR7 selection of CD45RO-negative cells yielded the naive CD8 cells, and terminally differentiated effector memory CD45RA+ cells were excluded. Profiling relied on immunoSEQ multiplex PCR, and the TCRdb table lists in-frame clones only, not all of them. Of hundreds of thousands of clones in the sample, 92% were seen once. The ends were cut back, 0 bases at V and 2 bases at J, with 10 bases in the middle. CDR1 and CDR2 (germline): SGDLS, YYNGEE. The CDR3 covers 15 residues. The sequence derives from a man younger than 45 in good health. Source material: naive CD8+ T cells sorted from blood. V gene TRBV9 combines with J gene TRBJ2-3, with D possibly TRBD1 on 6 matching bases. CDR3 residues: CASSVEGDNTDTQYF. In nucleotides, the CDR3 is TGTGCCAGCAGCGTAGAGGGGGACAACACAGATACGCAGTATTTT.